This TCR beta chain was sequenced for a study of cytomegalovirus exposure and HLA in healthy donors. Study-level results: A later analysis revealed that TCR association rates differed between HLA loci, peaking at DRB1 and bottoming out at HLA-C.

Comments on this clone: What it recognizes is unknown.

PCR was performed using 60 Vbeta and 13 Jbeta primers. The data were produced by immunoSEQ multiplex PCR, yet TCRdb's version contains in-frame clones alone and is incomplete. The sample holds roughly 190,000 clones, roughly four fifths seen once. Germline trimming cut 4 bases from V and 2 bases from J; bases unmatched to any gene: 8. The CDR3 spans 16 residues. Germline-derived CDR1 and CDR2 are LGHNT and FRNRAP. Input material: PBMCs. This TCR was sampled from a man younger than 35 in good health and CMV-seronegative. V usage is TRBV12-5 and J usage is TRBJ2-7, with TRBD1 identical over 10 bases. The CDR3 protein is CASGSPSGTGAYEQYF. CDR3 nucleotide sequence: TGTGCTAGTGGTTCACCGTCCGGGACAGGGGCCTACGAGCAGTACTTC.